This T cell receptor beta chain comes out of a study of CD8 T cells in ankylosing spondylitis. Study-wide findings and caveats: Reports of some motif variants in reactive arthritis synovial fluid and blood predate this one. Peripheral blood samples showed relatively rare disease-linked clones, and these clones were CD8+. Eight highly homologous variants made up a TCR beta motif, and this motif appeared characteristic of ankylosing spondylitis blood.

Germline V gene data show CDR1 as SGHVS and CDR2 as FNYEAQ. V lost 2 bases, J lost 0 bases, and 11 bases lay in between. The CDR3 is made up of 15 amino acids. Of note for this clonotype: Its antigen is not known.

TCRdb analysed the 5' RACE reads with MiXCR anew, one entry per CDR3 protein. The sample shows under 550,000 distinct CDR3 sequences, more than 25% of them seen only once. The sequenced material came from blood, either unsorted or a sorted T cell fraction (not recorded which). The V and J genes are TRBV7-6 and TRBJ2-7, with D possibly TRBD1 on 5 matching bases. This receptor was taken from a male donor with ankylosing spondylitis. The CDR3, as DNA: TGTGCCAGCAGCTTAAGGCAGGGCTTCTCCTACGAGCAGTACGTC. This encodes CASSLRQGFSYEQYV.